These T cell receptor beta chains were read from a single sample in a study of T-cell reconstitution after alpha-beta-depleted transplantation in children. TCRdb re-derived calls from the PCR reads in MiXCR, one entry per CDR3 protein. The sample consists of roughly 670,000 distinct CDR3 sequences, roughly 13% of them appearing once. This specimen consisted of PBMCs, obtained before TCRalphabeta/CD19-depleted stem cell transplant. These receptors originate from a girl aged 2-10 years with congenital amegakaryocytic thrombocytopenia, due to receive a stem cell transplant. CDR3s include the opening cysteine and the closing phenylalanine or tryptophan. The D gene is left open where the match is weak. Size values are once, few and many counts, or a class for expanded clones, and some rows have none.

TRBD2	many	TRBV29-1	TRBJ2-3	CSVGAGGSTDTQYF	TGCAGCGTCGGAGCGGGAGGAAGCACAGATACGCAGTATTTT
NA	many	TRBV6-5	TRBJ2-1	CASSYSVEPYNEQFF	TGTGCCAGCAGTTACTCTGTTGAGCCCTACAATGAGCAGTTCTTC
TRBD1	NA	TRBV20-1	TRBJ2-3	CSLPGQGSGAGDTQYF	TGCAGCCTACCGGGACAGGGATCGGGAGCAGGAGATACGCAGTATTTT
NA	many	TRBV5-1	TRBJ2-7	CASSLTGVYEQYF	TGTGCCAGCAGCCTCACGGGGGTTTACGAGCAGTACTTC
TRBD1	few	TRBV12-3/TRBV12-4	TRBJ2-1	CASSSTSGTEDNEQFF	TGTGCCAGCAGTTCAACCTCCGGGACAGAAGACAATGAGCAGTTCTTC
NA	few	TRBV14	TRBJ2-1	CASSPIAQLAEQFF	TGTGCCAGCAGCCCCATCGCCCAGTTGGCTGAGCAGTTCTTC
TRBD1	few	TRBV12-3/TRBV12-4	TRBJ2-5	CASSSRQGRETQYF	TGTGCCAGCAGTTCCCGACAGGGTAGGGAGACCCAGTACTTC
TRBD1	few	TRBV10-3	TRBJ2-5	CAIRAGGDWETQYF	TGTGCCATCAGAGCAGGGGGCGATTGGGAGACCCAGTACTTC
TRBD2	many	TRBV5-1	TRBJ2-1	CASSFREGWNEQFF	TGCGCCAGCAGCTTCAGGGAGGGATGGAATGAGCAGTTCTTC
NA	NA	TRBV27	TRBJ2-1	CASSLMSSAYNEQFF	TGTGCCAGCAGTTTAATGTCGTCAGCTTACAATGAGCAGTTCTTC
NA	NA	TRBV2	TRBJ2-2	CASYRAGELFF	TGTGCCAGCTACAGGGCCGGGGAGCTGTTTTTT
TRBD2	few	TRBV7-9	TRBJ2-1	CASSPEGAGVYEQFF	TGTGCCAGCAGCCCCGAGGGAGCGGGAGTCTATGAGCAGTTCTTC
NA	NA	TRBV7-2	TRBJ2-1	CASSLARGAYNEQFF	TGTGCCAGCAGCTTAGCAAGAGGGGCCTACAATGAGCAGTTCTTC
NA	NA	TRBV7-8	TRBJ2-7	CASSPPLAYEQYF	TGTGCCAGCAGCCCTCCTCTAGCCTACGAGCAGTACTTC
NA	NA	TRBV5-1	TRBJ1-1	CASTFGEMSTEAFF	TGCGCCAGCACCTTTGGGGAGATGAGCACTGAAGCTTTCTTT
NA	few	TRBV5-1	TRBJ2-1	CASSLAWGGNEQFF	TGCGCCAGCAGCTTGGCCTGGGGAGGCAATGAGCAGTTCTTC
NA	NA	TRBV7-9	TRBJ2-5	CASSLGLVDLETQYF	TGTGCCAGCAGCTTAGGACTCGTCGATTTAGAGACCCAGTACTTC
NA	few	TRBV19	TRBJ1-4	CASTPDVSDEKLFF	TGTGCCAGTACTCCCGACGTTTCGGATGAAAAACTGTTTTTT
TRBD1	few	TRBV5-1	TRBJ1-5	CASSPGQGADQPQHF	TGCGCCAGCAGCCCGGGACAGGGGGCGGATCAGCCCCAGCATTTT
NA	few	TRBV6-1	TRBJ1-1	CASSEVGPTEAFF	TGTGCCAGCAGTGAAGTGGGCCCCACGGAAGCTTTCTTT
NA	few	TRBV5-1	TRBJ2-6	CASKGDAGEGANVLTF	TGCGCCAGCAAGGGGGACGCTGGGGAGGGGGCCAACGTCCTGACTTTC
NA	few	TRBV15	TRBJ2-1	CATSRGPRGKANNEQFF	TGTGCCACCAGCAGAGGACCTAGGGGTAAAGCTAACAATGAGCAGTTCTTC
NA	NA	TRBV20-1	TRBJ2-1	CSARQSMGRQLNEQFF	TGCAGTGCTAGACAGTCCATGGGGCGGCAATTGAATGAGCAGTTCTTC
TRBD1	NA	TRBV5-1	TRBJ2-2	CASSLLTGRTGELFF	TGCGCCAGCAGTCTTTTGACAGGGCGGACCGGGGAGCTGTTTTTT
TRBD2	NA	TRBV29-1	TRBJ2-1	CSVEKHGLRATSGIDEQFF	TGCAGCGTTGAAAAACACGGCCTGAGGGCTACTAGCGGGATTGACGAGCAGTTCTTC
TRBD2	many	TRBV20-1	TRBJ2-2	CSARLGKAGGPSGELFF	TGCAGTGCTAGACTTGGAAAAGCGGGAGGGCCGTCCGGGGAGCTGTTTTTT
NA	NA	TRBV3-1	TRBJ2-5	CASSQELDSLREILETQYF	TGTGCCAGCAGCCAAGAGCTGGACAGCCTACGGGAGATCCTCGAGACCCAGTACTTC
NA	NA	TRBV27	TRBJ2-1	CASSLRGRGYNEQFF	TGTGCCAGCAGTTTACGTGGAAGGGGCTACAATGAGCAGTTCTTC
TRBD2	NA	TRBV7-9	TRBJ2-1	CASSLAGRAGNEQFF	TGTGCCAGCAGCTTAGCCGGGAGGGCCGGAAATGAGCAGTTCTTC
NA	NA	TRBV21-1	TRBJ2-1	CASSKGGLAGGPSEPVNEQFF	TGTGCCAGCAGCAAAGGTGGGCTAGCGGGAGGGCCATCGGAACCTGTCAATGAGCAGTTCTTC
NA	few	TRBV7-2	TRBJ2-7	CASSSWRGRAYEQYF	TGTGCCAGCAGCTCGTGGAGGGGAAGAGCCTACGAGCAGTACTTC
NA	many	TRBV29-1	TRBJ2-3	CSVVEDTQYF	TGCAGCGTTGTCGAAGATACGCAGTATTTT
NA	few	TRBV6-2/TRBV6-3	TRBJ2-7	CASSYREVGTYEQYF	TGTGCCAGCAGTTACAGGGAGGTCGGTACGTACGAGCAGTACTTC
TRBD1	NA	TRBV28	TRBJ1-1	CASISGQLNTEAFF	TGTGCCAGCATCTCGGGACAGTTGAACACTGAAGCTTTCTTT
TRBD2	many	TRBV2	TRBJ2-1	CASTGSGRMWEQFF	TGTGCCAGCACTGGAAGCGGGAGGATGTGGGAGCAGTTCTTC
NA	many	TRBV5-1	TRBJ1-3	CASSLAGSGNTIYF	TGCGCCAGCAGCTTGGCAGGGTCCGGAAACACCATATATTTT
NA	many	TRBV20-1	TRBJ2-1	CSASSGTGHEQFF	TGCAGTGCTAGCTCCGGGACGGGGCATGAGCAGTTCTTC
TRBD2	many	TRBV20-1	TRBJ2-3	CSARDAGGTDTQYF	TGCAGTGCTAGAGACGCGGGAGGGACAGATACGCAGTATTTT
TRBD1	many	TRBV12-3/TRBV12-4	TRBJ2-7	CASGTGDPPYEQYF	TGTGCCAGCGGAACAGGGGATCCACCCTACGAGCAGTACTTC
NA	few	TRBV14	TRBJ2-7	CASSQLGTRAYEQYF	TGTGCCAGCAGCCAACTTGGGACAAGGGCCTACGAGCAGTACTTC
TRBD1	NA	TRBV5-1	TRBJ1-1	CASSHRDSNTEAFF	TGCGCCAGCAGCCACCGGGACAGTAACACTGAAGCTTTCTTT
NA	many	TRBV5-1	TRBJ1-6	CASSLTPRAANSPLHF	TGCGCCAGCAGCTTGACCCCACGGGCAGCCAATTCCCCCCTCCACTTT
NA	many	TRBV7-2	TRBJ2-1	CASSPSWPNEQFF	TGTGCCAGCAGCCCCTCCTGGCCCAATGAGCAGTTCTTC
NA	many	TRBV12-3/TRBV12-4	TRBJ1-6	CASSLEKRSPLHF	TGTGCCAGCAGTTTAGAGAAGCGTTCACCCCTCCACTTT
NA	few	TRBV12-3/TRBV12-4	TRBJ1-5	CASSLWGKPQHF	TGTGCCAGCAGTTTGTGGGGAAAGCCCCAGCATTTT